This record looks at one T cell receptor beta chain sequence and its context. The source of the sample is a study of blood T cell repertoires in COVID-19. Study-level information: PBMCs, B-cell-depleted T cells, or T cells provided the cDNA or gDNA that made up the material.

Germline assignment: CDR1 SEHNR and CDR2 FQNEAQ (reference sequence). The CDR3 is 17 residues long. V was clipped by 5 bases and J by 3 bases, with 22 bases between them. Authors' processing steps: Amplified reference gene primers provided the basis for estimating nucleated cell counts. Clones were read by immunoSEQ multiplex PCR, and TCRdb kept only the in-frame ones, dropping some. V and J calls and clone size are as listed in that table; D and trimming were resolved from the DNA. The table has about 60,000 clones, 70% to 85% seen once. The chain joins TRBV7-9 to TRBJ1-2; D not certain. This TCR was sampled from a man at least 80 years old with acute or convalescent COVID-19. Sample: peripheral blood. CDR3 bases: TGTGCCAGCAGCACGCCCTCTAGCCGCCCCGGGGACTATGGCTACACCTTC. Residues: CASSTPSSRPGDYGYTF. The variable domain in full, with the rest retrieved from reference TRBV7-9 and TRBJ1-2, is DTGVSQNPRHKITKRGQNVTFRCDPISEHNRLYWYRQTLGQGPEFLTYFQNEAQLEKSRLLSDRFSAERPKGSFSTLEIQRTEQGDSAMYLCASSTPSSRPGDYGYTFGSGTRLTVV.